A selection of T cell receptor beta chains follows, all from one sample in a study of tumor-infiltrating lymphocytes in localized non-small cell lung cancer. TCRdb's table, derived via immunoSEQ multiplex PCR, lists solely in-frame clones and lacks some. The repertoire consists of 10,000 to 13,000 clones, with 80% to 90% occurring once and the leading ten covering 7.8%. Sample: uninvolved lung tissue not adjacent to the tumor. These receptors were obtained from a human donor with non-small cell lung cancer. Each CDR3 is given with its conserved first and last residue. Fields, in order: D gene, J gene, V gene, clone size, CDR3 protein, CDR3 DNA. A D gene is named only where the DNA matches it firmly. Clone size is shown for a subset of rows, as once, few, many or a class of expanded clone.

- | TRBJ2-1 | TRBV4-1 | - | CASSQGAQFF | TGCGCCAGCAGCCAAGGCGCGCAGTTCTTC
- | TRBJ1-2 | TRBV11-1 | - | CASSLSISNGYTF | TGTGCCAGCAGCCTGAGCATTTCTAATGGCTACACCTTC
- | TRBJ2-6 | TRBV5-6 | - | CASSSLRNSGANVLTF | TGTGCCAGCAGCTCCCTGAGAAACTCTGGGGCCAACGTCCTGACTTTC
- | TRBJ2-5 | TRBV18 | - | CASSPVSRQETQYF | TGTGCCAGCTCACCCGTTAGCAGACAAGAGACCCAGTACTTC
- | TRBJ1-3 | TRBV11-3 | - | CASSRGAGNTIYF | TGTGCCAGCAGCAGGGGAGCTGGAAACACCATATATTTT
- | TRBJ2-6 | TRBV7-2 | - | CASSLGSILGRANVLTF | TGTGCCAGCAGCTTAGGTTCCATTTTAGGAAGGGCCAACGTCCTGACTTTC
- | TRBJ1-3 | TRBV6-6 | - | CASTQSDGSSGNTIYF | TGTGCCAGCACCCAGTCAGACGGAAGCTCTGGAAACACCATATATTTT
TRBD1 | TRBJ1-1 | TRBV19 | - | CASSISGGLNTEAFF | TGTGCCAGTAGTATCTCAGGGGGCTTGAACACTGAAGCTTTCTTT
- | TRBJ1-6 | TRBV7-9 | - | CASGAIGSYNSPLHF | TGTGCCAGCGGAGCTATAGGTTCCTATAATTCACCCCTCCACTTT
TRBD1 | TRBJ2-5 | TRBV2 | - | CASSDIMGDRGNQETQYF | TGTGCCAGCAGTGATATTATGGGGGACAGGGGGAACCAAGAGACCCAGTACTTC
- | TRBJ1-3 | TRBV7-9 | - | CASSLATGSGNTIYF | TGTGCCAGCAGCTTAGCCACAGGCTCTGGAAACACCATATATTTT
- | TRBJ2-7 | TRBV6-1 | - | CASSEAVVYEQYF | TGTGCCAGCAGTGAAGCGGTGGTCTACGAGCAGTACTTC
- | TRBJ1-2 | TRBV6-1 | once | CASTPRGYGGYTF | TGTGCCAGCACCCCTAGGGGCTACGGTGGCTACACCTTC
- | TRBJ2-5 | TRBV6-1 | - | CASSDSSLYQETQYF | TGTGCCAGCAGTGATAGTTCCCTGTACCAAGAGACCCAGTACTTC
TRBD2 | TRBJ2-3 | TRBV7-2 | - | CASRMIAGRADTQYF | TGTGCCAGCAGGATGATAGCGGGGAGGGCAGATACGCAGTATTTT
- | TRBJ1-1 | TRBV6-6 | - | CASKGARNTEAFF | TGTGCCAGCAAAGGGGCTAGGAACACTGAAGCTTTCTTT
TRBD1 | TRBJ2-7 | TRBV5-6 | - | CASSSPRPGTGRTEQYF | TGTGCCAGCAGCTCCCCTCGCCCCGGGACAGGGAGGACCGAGCAGTACTTC
- | TRBJ2-5 | TRBV4-2 | - | CASSPRTAQETQYF | TGTGCCAGCAGCCCCCGGACAGCCCAAGAGACCCAGTACTTC
- | TRBJ2-1 | TRBV11-1 | - | CASSVTSEQFF | TGTGCCAGCAGCGTAACAAGCGAGCAGTTCTTC
TRBD1 | TRBJ2-1 | TRBV7-9 | - | CASRQHRGPSGSYNEQFF | TGTGCCAGCAGACAGCACAGGGGTCCAAGCGGCTCCTACAATGAGCAGTTCTTC
TRBD1 | TRBJ1-1 | TRBV7-9 | - | CASRRGTEFFMNTEAFF | TGTGCCAGCAGACGTGGGACAGAGTTTTTCATGAACACTGAAGCTTTCTTT
- | TRBJ2-2 | TRBV5-1 | - | CASSPFAALNTGELFF | TGCGCCAGCAGCCCGTTCGCGGCCCTGAACACCGGGGAGCTGTTTTTT
- | TRBJ2-6 | TRBV2 | - | CASRLDTSGANVLTF | TGTGCCAGCAGATTGGACACCTCGGGGGCCAACGTCCTGACTTTC
TRBD1 | TRBJ1-2 | TRBV9 | - | CASSPSWTGINGYTF | TGTGCCAGCAGCCCTTCTTGGACAGGGATTAATGGCTACACCTTC
- | TRBJ1-2 | TRBV10-2 | - | CASSESGDNYGYTF | TGCGCCAGCAGTGAGTCGGGGGACAACTATGGCTACACCTTC
- | TRBJ1-4 | TRBV7-2 | - | CASSLALGSGEKLFF | TGTGCCAGCAGCTTAGCGCTAGGGTCGGGTGAAAAACTGTTTTTT
- | TRBJ1-2 | TRBV27 | - | CASSFSWGDDGYTF | TGTGCCAGCAGTTTTTCATGGGGGGACGATGGCTACACCTTC
- | TRBJ1-2 | TRBV9 | - | CASSASGYGYTF | TGTGCCAGCAGCGCGAGCGGGTATGGCTACACCTTC
TRBD1 | TRBJ1-2 | TRBV5-6 | - | CASSWTGAYGYTF | TGTGCCAGCAGTTGGACAGGGGCCTATGGCTACACCTTC
- | TRBJ2-7 | TRBV11-2 | - | CASRPTGGVRSYEQYF | TGTGCCAGCAGACCAACAGGGGGGGTGAGATCCTACGAGCAGTACTTC
TRBD1 | TRBJ1-2 | TRBV2 | once | CASSQDRGRRDYGYTF | TGTGCCAGCAGCCAGGACAGGGGGCGCAGGGATTATGGCTACACCTTC
- | TRBJ2-7 | TRBV4-1 | - | CASSQVWGHEQYF | TGCGCCAGCAGCCAAGTGTGGGGCCACGAGCAGTACTTC
- | TRBJ2-5 | TRBV21-1 | - | CASRLAGGQETQYF | TGTGCCAGCAGACTAGCGGGGGGGCAAGAGACCCAGTACTTC